Presented here are 10 T cell receptor beta chains from one specimen sequenced in a study of blood T cell repertoires in COVID-19 (TCRdb year 2020). The library came from the immunoSEQ multiplex PCR assay. TCRdb stores this immuneACCESS table with in-frame sequences only. Part of the clones is absent; in the studies checked, under half of the shortfall reflects unresolved V genes, and no reason is known for the rest. This sample gives about 230,000 clones in total; 85% to 90% of them show up just once. Of the sample, 2.5% to 3.5% is held by the ten largest clones. The sequencing sample was made of PBMCs or T cells enriched from blood (not recorded which). Receptors originate from a woman aged 45-65 years in a cohort exposed to, infected with or recovered from COVID-19 (not recorded which).

This clone was observed a single time. This chain joins TRBV28 and TRBJ2-5; maybe TRBD2 (5 bases). The CDR3 consists of 12 residues. Trimming cost V 6 bases and J 5 bases, with 10 bases left between them. Germline CDR1 is MDHEN and CDR2 is SYDVKM. For the CDR3, the DNA is TGTGCCAGCAGCCAGAGGACTGAGACCCAGTACTTC. Protein sequence: CASSQRTETQYF.

The chain carries TRBV4-3 and TRBJ1-2; TRBD1 matches at 7 bases. Germline CDR1 and CDR2: LGHNA and YSLEER. CDR3 length equals 14 residues. The junction had 3 bases not matched to a gene; V was cut back by 3 bases and J by 2 bases. The DNA of the CDR3 is TGCGCCAGCAGCCAGCCGACAGGGAACTATGGCTACACCTTC. Translation gives CASSQPTGNYGYTF.

This chain uses TRBV6-4 with TRBJ2-2; TRBD1 aligns across 8 bases. J was trimmed by 0 bases and V by 6 bases; bases with no gene match: 0. Per germline, CDR1 MRHNA and CDR2 SNTAGT. This CDR3 spans 14 amino acids. CDR3 loop: CASRTGANTGELFF. The CDR3 region has the DNA TGTGCCAGCAGGACAGGGGCGAACACCGGGGAGCTGTTTTTT.

This clone turned up a few times. The rearrangement uses TRBV4-2 and TRBJ2-3; 7 positions match TRBD2. This CDR3 spans 17 amino acids. CDR1 and CDR2 from the germline V gene are LGHNA and YNFKEQ. V trimming: 0 bases; J trimming: 3 bases; junction bases outside the gene matches: 9. This CDR3 reads CASSQDSRGGGTDTQYF. The DNA for the CDR3 is TGTGCCAGCAGCCAAGACTCCCGGGGCGGGGGTACAGATACGCAGTATTTT.

The rearrangement links TRBV6-2 or TRBV6-3 to TRBJ1-1; a weak D match, TRBD1 (6 bases). CDR3 length: 14 amino acids. Germline V lookup: CDR1 MNHEY, CDR2 SVGEGT. Trimming took off 5 bases at V and 0 bases at J, with 10 bases between the two ends. CDR3 sequence (DNA): TGTGCCAGCAGTAACCGACAGGTGAACACTGAAGCTTTCTTT. Its protein is CASSNRQVNTEAFF.

Regarding this clone: The same CDR3 can be traced to other DNA sequences in this sample. The rearrangement uses TRBV5-1 and TRBJ1-2; 11 nucleotides agree with TRBD1. Unmatched junction bases numbered 5, after V lost 4 bases and J lost 3 bases. This CDR3 is 15 amino acids long. The germline V gene has CDR1 SGHRS and CDR2 YFSETQ. CDR3 in DNA: TGCGCCAGCAGCCTACTGGGACAGGGGGACTATGGCTACACCTTC. Amino acid sequence: CASSLLGQGDYGYTF. Variable domain in full (rest from reference TRBV5-1 and TRBJ1-2): KAGVTQTPRYLIKTRGQQVTLSCSPISGHRSVSWYQQTPGQGLQFLFEYFSETQRNKGNFPGRFSGRQFSNSRSEMNVSTLELGDSALYLCASSLLGQGDYGYTFGSGTRLTVV.

The V and J genes are TRBV9 and TRBJ1-1; perhaps TRBD1 as D (6 bases). The CDR3 covers 13 residues. Germline CDR1 SGDLS, CDR2 YYNGEE. V lost 0 bases to trimming and J lost 3 bases, with 6 bases between them. In DNA form, the CDR3 reads TGTGCCAGCAGCGTAGACAGGGACACTGAAGCTTTCTTT. It specifies CASSVDRDTEAFF.

Note on this clone: Other DNA sequences within the sample encode an identical CDR3. This chain joins TRBV10-1 and TRBJ2-7; 8 nucleotides agree with TRBD2. The CDR3 consists of 14 residues. Germline V gives CDR1 WNHNN, CDR2 SYGVQD (reference sequence). With V trimmed by 2 bases and J by 1 base, 1 base remained unmatched. CDR3 residues: CASSEAGGSYEQYF. The CDR3 DNA reads as TGCGCCAGCAGTGAGGCGGGGGGATCCTACGAGCAGTACTTC.

The rearrangement links TRBV28 to TRBJ1-2; TRBD1 might be the D (6 bases). The germline gives CDR1 MDHEN, CDR2 SYDVKM. This CDR3 region has 15 residues. The V end was cut by 8 bases, the J end by 4 bases, with 20 bases between. The CDR3 protein is CASLKRQGFLYGYTF. In DNA, the CDR3 is TGTGCCAGCCTCAAGCGGCAGGGGTTCCTCTATGGCTACACCTTC.

The rearrangement links TRBV7-2 to TRBJ2-7; weak D call: TRBD2 (6 bases). V lost 5 bases and J lost 4, with 15 bases in between. This CDR3 has 14 residues. In germline, CDR1 is SGHTA, CDR2 FQGNSA. The CDR3 here is CASSPNGSPYEQYF. CDR3 coding DNA: TGTGCCAGCAGCCCTAACGGGAGCCCGTACGAGCAGTACTTC. Full variable domain (missing parts from reference TRBV7-2 and TRBJ2-7): GAGVSQSPSNKVTEKGKDVELRCDPISGHTALYWYRQSLGQGLEFLIYFQGNSAPDKSGLPSDRFSAERTGGSVSTLTIQRTQQEDSAVYLCASSPNGSPYEQYFGPGTRLTVT.